Here is one T cell receptor (beta chain) with its context. The antigen remains undetermined. Trimming at V came to 7 bases and at J to 1 base, leaving 2 bases not matched to a gene. CDR3 length: 13 amino acids. Germline V lookup: CDR1 SQVTM, CDR2 ANQGSEA. The data are from a study of T cells and Merkel cell carcinoma outcomes. Findings of the study overall: In Merkel cell carcinoma, repertoire and T-cell density reportedly predicted outcomes.

TCRdb's table, derived via immunoSEQ multiplex PCR, lists solely in-frame clones and lacks some. The table has 2,000 to 2,500 clones, around nine tenths seen once. The sample was tumor tissue from Merkel cell carcinoma. The chain has TRBV29-1 and TRBJ2-3; 10 bases map to TRBD2. The TCR was taken from a human donor with Merkel cell carcinoma. The CDR3: CSGSGGGTDTQYF. CDR3 bases: TGCAGCGGGAGCGGGGGGGGCACAGATACGCAGTATTTT.